This T cell receptor beta chain is from a study of identical twins. Study-level results: Models came in too low on out-of-frame TCR alpha sharing in monozygotic twins.

TCRdb re-analysed the 5' RACE reads in MiXCR, keeping a single row per CDR3 protein. This sample has under 350,000 distinct CDR3 sequences, with roughly 8.6% found just once. This clonotype was seen repeatedly, ten times or more. Antigen: not known. These same data were also listed under a study on yellow fever vaccine responses in identical twins.

The sequence was collected from a woman younger than 30 in good health. The sequencing sample was made of CD8+ T cells sorted from blood.

The CDR3 region is CASSPTRGKLFF. The DNA for the CDR3 is TGTGCCAGCAGCCCGACTCGGGGGAAACTGTTTTTT. The chain employs TRBV11-2 and TRBJ1-4; perhaps TRBD1 as D (5 bases). V gave up 5 bases and J gave up 11 bases, with 12 bases separating them. CDR1 is SGHAT and CDR2 is FQNNGV in the germline V gene. The CDR3 spans 12 residues.